These 25 T cell receptor beta chains originate from one sample sequenced in a study of response to subunit inactivated influenza vaccine. A single record per CDR3 protein comes from TCRdb applying MiXCR to the RT-PCR reads. The table lists 150,000 to 200,000 distinct CDR3 sequences, 11% of them singletons. The starting material was non-naive T cells sorted from PBMCs, obtained roughly 48 days after vaccination. All receptors derive from a man aged 50-60 years who received an inactivated influenza vaccine.

In this sample, this clonotype turned up many times. The gene calls are TRBV11-2 and TRBJ2-1, with D perhaps matching TRBD1 (5 bases). Germline-derived CDR1 and CDR2 are SGHAT and FQNNGV. This CDR3 is built from 12 residues. With 6 bases removed from V and 9 bases from J, the gap between germline ends came to 12 bases. This CDR3 is CASRFSRGEQFF. Here the CDR3 DNA reads TGTGCCAGCAGGTTTTCAAGGGGTGAGCAGTTCTTC. Complete variable domain (other parts from reference TRBV11-2 and TRBJ2-1): EAGVAQSPRYKIIEKRQSVAFWCNPISGHATLYWYQQILGQGPKLLIQFQNNGVVDDSQLPKDRFSAERLKGVDSTLKIQPAKLEDSAVYLCASRFSRGEQFFGPGTRLTVL.

V gene TRBV14 combines with J gene TRBJ1-2; TRBD1 matches at 7 bases. Germline CDR1 and CDR2: SGHDN and FVKESK. With V trimmed by 4 bases and J by 8 bases, 13 bases remained unmatched. This CDR3 is built from 15 residues. The CDR3 DNA reads as TGTGCCAGCAGCCTAGATAGGACAGGACCCAACGGCTACACCTTC. Protein sequence: CASSLDRTGPNGYTF.

This chain joins TRBV30 and TRBJ2-6; D not certain. CDR1 is GTSNPN and CDR2 is SVGIG in the germline V gene (reference sequence). This CDR3 contains 15 residues. Trimming stripped 0 bases from V and 1 base from J, with 7 bases between. CDR3 loop: CAWSVLGSGANVLTF. CDR3 coding DNA: TGTGCCTGGAGTGTACTCGGGTCTGGGGCCAACGTCCTGACTTTC.

This clonotype is categorized as medium-sized. The V and J genes are TRBV7-2 and TRBJ2-2; D remains ambiguous. This CDR3 has 12 residues. Trimming left V 7 bases short and J 3 bases short, with 6 bases between. Germline CDR1 reads SGHTA; CDR2 reads FQGNSA. In nucleotides, the CDR3 is TGTGCCAGCATCAGCGACACCGGGGAGCTGTTTTTT. Protein sequence: CASISDTGELFF.

This clonotype was seen a few times. V gene TRBV10-3 combines with J gene TRBJ2-3, with 8 bases identical to TRBD2. Germline V CDR1 and CDR2: ENHRY, SYGVKD. V was clipped by 7 bases and J by 0 bases; unmatched bases: 6. This CDR3 comprises 15 residues. Written as DNA, the CDR3 is TGTGCCATCAATCCGGGAGGGATTAGCACAGATACGCAGTATTTT. Encoded protein: CAINPGGISTDTQYF.

This clonotype occurred many times. The gene calls are TRBV12-3 or TRBV12-4 and TRBJ2-7; D is unresolved. V was shortened by 2 bases and J by 4 bases, with 6 bases between the two germline ends. The CDR3 covers 12 residues. In DNA form, the CDR3 reads TGTGCCAGCAGTTTATCGGAGTACGAGCAGTACTTC. Its protein is CASSLSEYEQYF.

This clonotype was seen ten or more times. The V and J genes are TRBV6-1 and TRBJ1-2; 9 positions match TRBD1. This CDR3 comprises 15 residues. The junction had 11 bases not matched to a gene; V was cut back by 6 bases and J by 6 bases. Germline values: CDR1 MNHNS, CDR2 SASEGT. CDR3 bases: TGTGCCAGCAGCTCCGACAGGGGGGCGCATGATGGCTACACCTTC. Translation gives CASSSDRGAHDGYTF.

J is TRBJ1-2 and V is TRBV20-1; D is uncertain. Looked up from germline, CDR1 is DFQATT and CDR2 is SNEGSKA (reference sequence). The V gene lost 3 bases and the J gene lost 2 bases, with 10 bases spanning the gap. This CDR3 is 13 amino acids long. In DNA, the CDR3 is TGCAGTGCTAGTGACTACTCAAACTATGGCTACACCTTC. This translates into CSASDYSNYGYTF.

The V and J genes are TRBV7-9 and TRBJ2-3; TRBD1 matches 10 bases. V trimming: 10 bases; J trimming: 1 base; junction bases outside the gene matches: 8. From germline, CDR1 is SEHNR and CDR2 FQNEAQ (reference sequence). The length of the CDR3 is 15 residues. The CDR3 DNA is TGTGCCATCACGAGCGGGACAGGGGGCACAGATACGCAGTATTTT. Residues: CAITSGTGGTDTQYF.

The sample holds a few counts of this clonotype. J is TRBJ2-2 and V is TRBV7-9; D is possibly TRBD1 (5 bases). V gave up 1 base and J gave up 6 bases, with 6 bases separating them. Germline CDR1 reads SEHNR; CDR2 reads FQNEAQ (reference sequence). CDR3 length: 13 amino acids. The CDR3 nucleotides read TGTGCCAGCAGCTTAGGGGGCGCCGGGGAGCTGTTTTTT. Protein: CASSLGGAGELFF.

This clonotype was counted between two and nine times. V gene TRBV20-1 combines with J gene TRBJ2-3, with D possibly matching TRBD2 (6 bases). Germline V gives CDR1 DFQATT, CDR2 SNEGSKA (reference sequence). V lost 3 bases and J lost 7, with 17 bases in between. The length of the CDR3 is 14 residues. As DNA, the CDR3 is TGCAGTGCTAGTGGGGACTCAGCCGTCAATACGCAGTATTTT. As protein: CSASGDSAVNTQYF.

The rearrangement uses TRBV6-4 and TRBJ2-7, with 10 positions matching TRBD1. With V trimmed by 0 bases and J by 2 bases, 13 bases remained unmatched. Germline V gene lookup returns CDR1 MRHNA and CDR2 SNTAGT. The CDR3 totals 19 residues. The CDR3 DNA sequence: TGTGCCAGCAGTGACTCATTGAGGGACAGGGGTTTGGGGGCCTACGAGCAGTACTTC. This encodes CASSDSLRDRGLGAYEQYF.

This clonotype was picked up many times. CDR3 nucleotide sequence: TGTGCCAGCAGCTCCGGACTAGCGTCCGATACGCAGTATTTT. Encoded protein: CASSSGLASDTQYF. The V gene is TRBV7-3, the J gene TRBJ2-3; 9 bases are a match to TRBD2. Trimming at V came to 4 bases and at J to 6 bases, leaving 5 bases not matched to a gene. Germline V gives CDR1 SGHTA, CDR2 FQGTGA. CDR3 size: 14 residues.

The chain uses TRBV9 and TRBJ2-7; D remains ambiguous. V gave up 2 bases and J gave up 5 bases, with 11 bases separating them. This CDR3 is built from 13 residues. Germline V gene sequence: CDR1 SGDLS, CDR2 YYNGEE. CDR3 coding DNA: TGTGCCAGCAGCGTGAGCCCCATGCACGAGCAGTACTTC. Protein: CASSVSPMHEQYF.

This clonotype came up a few times. This chain uses TRBV6-5 with TRBJ1-1; D gene uncertain. CDR1 is MNHEY and CDR2 is SVGAGI in the germline V gene. The CDR3 runs to 15 residues. Trimming removed 0 bases at V and 5 bases at J, with 13 bases between. This chain's CDR3 is CASSYSFRSATEAFF. CDR3 DNA sequence: TGTGCCAGCAGTTACTCGTTTCGCTCAGCTACTGAAGCTTTCTTT.

This clonotype was found a few times. V usage is TRBV4-1 and J usage is TRBJ1-5, with D tentatively TRBD1 (5 bases). This CDR3 spans 15 amino acids. The germline V gene has CDR1 MGHRA and CDR2 YSYEKL. Deletions cut 0 bases from V and 4 bases from J, with 10 bases between. The CDR3 loop reads CASSQEWDRNQPQHF. CDR3 coding DNA: TGCGCCAGCAGCCAAGAATGGGACCGGAATCAGCCCCAGCATTTT.

Only a few counts were recorded for this clonotype. The V gene is TRBV20-1, the J gene TRBJ2-5, with D tentatively TRBD2 (6 bases). The germline V and J ends were trimmed by 0 bases and 5 bases, with 16 bases remaining between them. Looked up from germline, CDR1 is DFQATT and CDR2 is SNEGSKA (reference sequence). This CDR3 is 15 amino acids long. CDR3 sequence reads: CSARDPAIGGETQYF. As DNA, the CDR3 is TGCAGTGCTAGAGATCCGGCAATAGGAGGGGAGACCCAGTACTTC.

The rearrangement uses TRBV11-2 and TRBJ2-2; D unresolved. The CDR3 loop spans 13 amino acids. Trimming shortened V by 5 bases and J by 7 bases, and 11 bases separated the two germline ends. Germline CDR1 SGHAT, CDR2 FQNNGV. CDR3 nucleotides: TGTGCCAGCAGCCAATTAGGGTTCGGGGAGCTGTTTTTT. This translates into CASSQLGFGELFF.

In its sample, this clonotype was seen many times. The rearrangement uses TRBV7-8 and TRBJ2-7; possible D gene TRBD1, 6 bases. The germline V gene encodes CDR1 SGHVS and CDR2 FQNEAQ. This CDR3 comprises 17 residues. The V and J ends lost 5 bases and 0 bases respectively, with 20 bases between them. The CDR3 reads CASSQLPGTYYSYEQYF. CDR3 coding DNA: TGTGCCAGCAGCCAACTTCCCGGGACATATTACTCCTACGAGCAGTACTTC.

This clonotype was seen many times. This chain joins TRBV3-1 and TRBJ2-7, with D uncertain. The length of the CDR3 is 13 residues. Looked up from germline, CDR1 is LGHDT and CDR2 is YNNKEL (reference sequence). V lost 1 base and J 5 bases, leaving 9 bases between the germline ends. Written as DNA, the CDR3 is TGTGCCAGCAGCCAAGCTGGGGTGAACGAGCAGTACTTC. The encoded protein is CASSQAGVNEQYF.

This clonotype appeared a few times. The chain links TRBV5-5 to TRBJ2-1, with D perhaps assigned TRBD1 or TRBD2 (5 bases each). In germline, CDR1 is SGHKS, CDR2 YYEKEE (reference sequence). Trimming left V 5 bases short and J 8 bases short, with 17 bases between. CDR3 size: 14 residues. CDR3: CASRKRIGTDEQFF. CDR3 nucleotide sequence: TGTGCCAGCAGGAAACGTATAGGGACCGATGAGCAGTTCTTC.

This clonotype was counted only a few times. The chain uses TRBV7-6 and TRBJ2-1; 10 positions match TRBD2. The germline V gene has CDR1 SGHVS and CDR2 FNYEAQ. V shed 4 bases and J 2 bases; nucleotides not matched to a gene: 8. There are 17 residues in the CDR3. As DNA, the CDR3 is TGTGCCAGCAGCTCCCGGTTGCTAGCGGGGGCCTACAATGAGCAGTTCTTC. Its protein is CASSSRLLAGAYNEQFF.

This clonotype occurred many times. The chain links TRBV19 to TRBJ1-5; 7 nucleotides agree with TRBD1. Germline CDR1 reads LNHDA; CDR2 reads SQIVND (reference sequence). The V gene end was trimmed by 7 bases and the J gene end by 6 bases; junction bases not matched to a gene: 9. This CDR3 contains 14 residues. The DNA of the CDR3 is TGTGCCAGTACCCAAACAGGGGCCTTTCAGCCCCAGCATTTT. Protein: CASTQTGAFQPQHF.

This clonotype appeared many times. This rearrangement joins TRBV12-3 or TRBV12-4 to TRBJ1-6; D ambiguous. The ends were cut back, 6 bases at V and 3 bases at J, with 9 bases in the middle. The length of the CDR3 is 14 residues. The CDR3 sequence: CASRDLDYNSPLHF. The CDR3 region has the DNA TGTGCCAGCAGGGACCTCGACTATAATTCACCCCTCCACTTT.

The rearrangement links TRBV12-3 or TRBV12-4 to TRBJ1-4, with a tentative D call TRBD1 (6 bases). This CDR3 contains 15 residues. V was pared by 6 bases and J by 2 bases, with 13 bases between. The CDR3 nucleotides are TGTGCCAGCAGAAAACAGGGAACGACTAATGAAAAACTGTTTTTT. It codes for CASRKQGTTNEKLFF.